This T cell receptor (beta chain) originates from a study of human T cells and chemical hapten exposure. Notes on the study in general: Counts of TCRs above 1 in 1000 frequency stayed unchanged with DPC sensitization.

With respect to this clonotype: The antigen remains undetermined.

In TCRdb, the RACE reads were re-called with MiXCR into one record per CDR3 protein. The sample has 40,000 or so distinct CDR3 sequences, roughly 10% seen once; the top ten hold 13% to 15%. This CDR3 comprises 14 residues. Germline V gives CDR1 DFQATT, CDR2 SNEGSKA (reference sequence). Trimming took off 6 bases at V and 4 bases at J, with 17 bases between the two ends. Time point meaning: patch test 2, 6 weeks after DPC sensitization. Treatment described: therapeutic diphenylcyclopropenone sensitization with weekly scalp DPC. The starting material, unfractionated whole blood, was used for total RNA extraction.

The chain couples TRBV20-1 to TRBJ2-3; tentative D call: TRBD1 (5 bases). This sequence originates from a woman aged 25 to 45 with alopecia areata. Some clones in this sample may be carry-over from other donors' samples. This material consisted of whole blood, taken in connection with sensitization to the hapten diphenylcyclopropenone (DPC). In DNA, the CDR3 is TGCAGTGCCAGGGCCTGGGATGGCCCAGATACGCAGTATTTT. It is translated as CSARAWDGPDTQYF.